The present T cell receptor beta chain was sequenced within a study of beta chain features in type 1 diabetes. Study background: Patients and healthy donors were similar in age, gender and cell yields. General study points: Within each of all four CD4+ subsets, Type 1 diabetes patients had TCRB CDR3s that were moderately but significantly shorter. There were fewer insertions and more deletions at the VDJ junctions of type 1 diabetes patients.

Per germline, CDR1 SNHLY and CDR2 FYNNEI. This CDR3 has 14 residues. Trimming took 2 bases from V and 7 from J, leaving 12 bases between them. Expressed TCRB transcripts were sequenced after all isolated RNA was converted to cDNA. Profiling relied on immunoSEQ multiplex PCR, and the TCRdb table lists in-frame clones only, not all of them. The repertoire consists of 55,000 to 80,000 clones, with around 49% occurring once and the leading ten covering 0.55% to 0.8%. Worth noting for this clone: Its antigen is unidentified.

The genes are TRBV2 and TRBJ2-1; D is possibly TRBD1 (7 bases). Sequenced material: central memory CD4+ T cells from blood. The receptor was derived from a man younger than 45 with type 1 diabetes. CDR3 in amino acids: CASSERAGGNEQFF. CDR3 nucleotide sequence: TGTGCCAGCAGTGAAAGAGCAGGGGGGAATGAGCAGTTCTTC.